The T cell receptor (beta chain) described here comes from a study of control samples from healthy donors and cancer patients (dated by TCRdb to 2019 to 2021). The receptor library was made with the immunoSEQ multiplex PCR assay. The table was pulled from immuneACCESS by TCRdb, which kept in-frame rearrangements only. Such tables lose some clones; where checked, under half of the loss comes from unresolved V genes, and the rest has no known cause. The sample table contains some 210,000 clones; only one count was recorded for about 90% of them. The top ten clonotypes cover roughly 1.9% of the sample. Only one count was recorded for this clone. What antigen it recognizes has not been identified. No much larger clone exists at a distance of one base, and base qualities are not known. Taken from cysteine to phenylalanine, the CDR3 has 16 residues. The DNA shown is the 48-base CDR3, in frame from base 1. Based on the germline V gene (reference sequence), the CDR1 and CDR2 sequences are WNHNN and SYGVQD. Germline trimming amounts to 7 bases on V and 0 bases on J, with 6 as the count of junction bases outside the gene matches.

This TCR was recovered from a man aged 25 to 40 in good health. Sequenced: blood. Recombination linked TRBV10-1 to TRBJ2-3; 11 bases in the junction line up with TRBD2. The sequenced DNA is TGCGCCAGCATCACGAGACTAGCGGGGAGCACAGATACGCAGTATTTT. Its amino acids are CASITRLAGSTDTQYF.